A single sample gave rise to the 17 T cell receptor beta chains below, sequenced in a study of cytomegalovirus exposure and HLA in healthy donors. The primer mix had 60 Vbeta and 13 Jbeta primers. The table came from immunoSEQ multiplex PCR; TCRdb's copy has only in-frame clones and leaves some out. The table lists tens of thousands of clones, over 40% of them singletons. Sequenced: PBMCs. The source of these receptors is a woman aged 35 to 49 in good health and CMV-seropositive.

This clone was counted only a few times. V is TRBV6-6 and J is TRBJ2-7; TRBD1 matches 9 bases. Trimming took 4 bases from V and 0 from J; bases not matched to a gene: 7. The V gene's germline CDR1 is MNHNY and CDR2 SVGAGI (reference sequence). CDR3 length: 16 residues. CDR3 region: CASSSRDRDRSYEQYF. The CDR3 region has the DNA TGTGCCAGCAGTTCTCGGGACAGGGATCGCTCCTACGAGCAGTACTTC.

The rearrangement joins TRBV6-6 to TRBJ1-1; D is unclear. In germline, CDR1 is MNHNY, CDR2 SVGAGI (reference sequence). The CDR3 consists of 16 residues. V shed 5 bases and J shed 1 base, with 17 bases lying between them. CDR3: CASSPFAVKQNTEAFF. The CDR3 nucleotides are TGTGCCAGCAGTCCCTTTGCCGTGAAGCAGAACACTGAAGCTTTCTTT.

The V and J genes are TRBV4-1 and TRBJ2-3; D ambiguous. The CDR3 is made up of 16 amino acids. Per germline, CDR1 MGHRA and CDR2 YSYEKL. Trimming pared 0 bases from V and 4 bases from J, leaving 14 bases between. The CDR3 DNA reads TGCGCCAGCAGCCAAGATGATTTTGTTCGGGCAGATACGCAGTATTTT. This sequence encodes CASSQDDFVRADTQYF.

The chain joins TRBV9 to TRBJ2-2; D is undetermined. The length of the CDR3 is 12 residues. Germline V lookup: CDR1 SGDLS, CDR2 YYNGEE. The V and J ends lost 3 bases and 6 bases respectively, with 6 bases between them. In nucleotides, the CDR3 is TGTGCCAGCAGCGCATCGGCCGGGGAGCTGTTTTTT. Translated, it gives CASSASAGELFF.

The chain uses TRBV4-2 and TRBJ2-7; D is undetermined. The CDR3 has 14 amino acids. V lost 1 base to trimming and J lost 6 bases, with 13 bases between them. Germline lookup yields CDR1 LGHNA and CDR2 YNFKEQ. CDR3 loop: CASSQGSTFREQYF. As DNA, the CDR3 is TGTGCCAGCAGCCAAGGCTCGACATTCCGCGAGCAGTACTTC.

This clone was found a few times. The chain carries TRBV6-1 and TRBJ2-1; unclear D gene. This CDR3 region has 15 residues. The germline gives CDR1 MNHNS, CDR2 SASEGT. V was pared by 6 bases and J by 1 base, with 13 bases between. CDR3 in amino acids: CASSLTWNSYNEQFF. The CDR3 coding sequence is TGTGCCAGCAGCCTGACATGGAATTCCTACAATGAGCAGTTCTTC.

The chain combines TRBV9 with TRBJ2-5; 9 nucleotides agree with TRBD2. From germline, CDR1 is SGDLS and CDR2 YYNGEE. The V and J ends lost 4 bases and 5 bases, in that order; junction bases with no gene match: 9. The CDR3 covers 15 residues. The CDR3 DNA follows: TGTGCCAGCAGCAAAAATAGCGGGGGCGGGGAGACCCAGTACTTC. This sequence encodes CASSKNSGGGETQYF.

The chain employs TRBV5-4 and TRBJ1-4, with 9 bases matching TRBD1. Germline CDR1 is SGHNT and CDR2 is YYREEE (reference sequence). The CDR3 sequence is 16 residues long. Losses at the gene ends were 4 bases for V and 5 bases for J; bases not matched to a gene: 9. The CDR3 spells CASSGLRQGGNEKLFF. For the CDR3, the DNA is TGTGCCAGCAGCGGATTACGACAGGGGGGAAATGAAAAACTGTTTTTT.

The chain links TRBV9 to TRBJ1-2, with 10 bases identical to TRBD1. The CDR3 is made up of 13 amino acids. Trimming took 6 bases from V and 6 from J; bases not matched to a gene: 5. The germline gives CDR1 SGDLS, CDR2 YYNGEE. For the CDR3, the DNA is TGTGCCAGCACCTTAGGGACAGGGGATGGCTACACCTTC. Translated, it gives CASTLGTGDGYTF.

This clone has more than one count but fewer than ten. This chain connects TRBV7-2 to TRBJ1-2; 7 nucleotides agree with TRBD1. The J segment lost 4 bases and the V segment lost 4 bases, leaving 12 bases of the junction unmatched. This CDR3 region has 16 residues. CDR1 SGHTA and CDR2 FQGNSA come from the germline V gene. The CDR3 sequence is CASSSYDRARSYGYTF. CDR3 bases: TGTGCCAGCAGCTCGTACGACAGGGCTAGGTCCTATGGCTACACCTTC. Filled out from reference TRBV7-2 and TRBJ1-2, the complete variable domain reads GAGVSQSPSNKVTEKGKDVELRCDPISGHTALYWYRQSLGQGLEFLIYFQGNSAPDKSGLPSDRFSAERTGGSVSTLTIQRTQQEDSAVYLCASSSYDRARSYGYTFGSGTRLTVV.

The rearrangement uses TRBV6-1 and TRBJ1-1; 10 bases align to TRBD1. This CDR3 is 14 amino acids long. Germline CDR1 MNHNS, CDR2 SASEGT. V shed 6 bases, J shed 10 bases, and the junction held 11 bases outside the gene matches. The CDR3 DNA is TGTGCCAGCAGCTCGGACAGGGGGTCTTTAGCAGCTTTCTTT. As protein: CASSSDRGSLAAFF.

V gene TRBV11-1 combines with J gene TRBJ2-1; TRBD1 agrees at 7 bases. The germline gives CDR1 SGHAT, CDR2 FQDESV (reference sequence). V dropped 6 bases and J dropped 2; count of bases not matched to a gene: 7. The CDR3 is 15 amino acids. CDR3 nucleotides: TGTGCCAGCAGTTATGGACAGGTTGCCTACAATGAGCAGTTCTTC. Translation: CASSYGQVAYNEQFF. The full variable domain, rest sourced from reference TRBV11-1 and TRBJ2-1, is EAEVAQSPRYKITEKSQAVAFWCDPISGHATLYWYRQILGQGPELLVQFQDESVVDDSQLPKDRFSAERLKGVDSTLKIQPAELGDSAMYLCASSYGQVAYNEQFFGPGTRLTVL.

The V and J genes are TRBV4-3 and TRBJ1-1, with D possibly TRBD1 on 6 matching bases. The CDR3 runs to 14 residues. Germline V gene data show CDR1 as LGHNA and CDR2 as YSLEER. Trimming pared 4 bases from V and 2 bases from J, leaving 11 bases between. CDR3 sequence (DNA): TGCGCCAGCAGCCTGGGACATACTAACACTGAAGCTTTCTTT. Its translation is CASSLGHTNTEAFF.

About this clone: One junction end does not reproduce the germline sequence, and a read error may be involved. The gene calls are TRBV20-1 and TRBJ1-4; TRBD1 agrees at 7 bases. CDR1 is DFQATT and CDR2 is SNEGSKA in the germline V gene (reference sequence). CDR3 length: 11 amino acids. CDR3 region: CSARETGTPAF. The CDR3 DNA reads as TGCAGTGCTAGAGAGACAGGGACACCAGCCTTT.

The V gene is TRBV7-2, the J gene TRBJ1-5, with D unclear. This CDR3 is 14 amino acids long. CDR1 SGHTA and CDR2 FQGNSA come from the germline V gene. Trimming pared 6 bases from V and 4 bases from J, leaving 13 bases between. Here the CDR3 reads CASSTPGGNQPQHF. For the CDR3, the DNA is TGTGCCAGCAGTACGCCCGGCGGGAATCAGCCCCAGCATTTT.

The rearrangement uses TRBV18 and TRBJ1-4; TRBD1 matches 7 bases. In germline, CDR1 is KGHSH, CDR2 LQKENI. This CDR3 has 15 amino acids. J was trimmed by 0 bases and V by 6 bases; bases with no gene match: 4. CDR3 sequence (DNA): TGTGCCAGCTCTCCTACAGGGGCAACTAATGAAAAACTGTTTTTT. This codes for CASSPTGATNEKLFF.

The chain joins TRBV28 to TRBJ2-7, with TRBD2 matching over 7 bases. Losses at the gene ends were 6 bases for V and 5 bases for J; bases not matched to a gene: 10. The CDR3 runs to 14 residues. Germline V gives CDR1 MDHEN, CDR2 SYDVKM. The CDR3, as DNA: TGTGCCAGCAGCCCAGTCGGGGGGTCCCACGAGCAGTACTTC. Its protein is CASSPVGGSHEQYF.